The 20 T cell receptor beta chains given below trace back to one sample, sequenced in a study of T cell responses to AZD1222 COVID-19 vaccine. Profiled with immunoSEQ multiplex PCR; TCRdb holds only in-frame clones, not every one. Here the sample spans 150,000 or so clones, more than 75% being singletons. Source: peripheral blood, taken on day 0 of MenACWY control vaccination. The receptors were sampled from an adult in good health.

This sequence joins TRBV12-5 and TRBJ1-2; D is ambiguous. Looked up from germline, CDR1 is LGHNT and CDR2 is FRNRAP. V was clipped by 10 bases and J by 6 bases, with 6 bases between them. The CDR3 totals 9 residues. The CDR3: CAIGNGYTF. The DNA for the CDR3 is TGTGCTATTGGGAATGGCTACACCTTC.

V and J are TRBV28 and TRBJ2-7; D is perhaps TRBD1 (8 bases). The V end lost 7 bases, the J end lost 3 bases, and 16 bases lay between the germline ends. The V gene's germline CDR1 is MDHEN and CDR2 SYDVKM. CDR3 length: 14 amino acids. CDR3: CASTQTGEGYEQYF. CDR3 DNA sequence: TGTGCCAGCACTCAGACAGGGGAGGGCTACGAGCAGTACTTC.

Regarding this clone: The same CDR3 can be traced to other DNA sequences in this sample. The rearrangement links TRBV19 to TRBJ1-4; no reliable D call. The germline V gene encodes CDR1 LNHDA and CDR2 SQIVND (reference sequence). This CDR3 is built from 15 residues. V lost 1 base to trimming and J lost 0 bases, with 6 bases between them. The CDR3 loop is CASSIGVATNEKLFF. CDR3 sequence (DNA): TGTGCCAGTAGTATAGGAGTTGCAACTAATGAAAAACTGTTTTTT.

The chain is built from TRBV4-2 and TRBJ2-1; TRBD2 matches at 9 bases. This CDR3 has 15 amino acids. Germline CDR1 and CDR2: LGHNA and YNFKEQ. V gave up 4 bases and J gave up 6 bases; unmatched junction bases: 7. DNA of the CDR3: TGTGCCAGCAGCCCTGTGGGCGGGGGGGCCAATGAGCAGTTCTTC. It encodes CASSPVGGGANEQFF.

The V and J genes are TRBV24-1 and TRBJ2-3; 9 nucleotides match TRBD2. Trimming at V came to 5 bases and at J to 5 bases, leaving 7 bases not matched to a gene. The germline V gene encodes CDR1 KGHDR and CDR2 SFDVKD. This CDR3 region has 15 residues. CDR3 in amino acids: CATSVLAGAQDTQYF. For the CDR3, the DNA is TGTGCCACCAGTGTATTAGCGGGGGCCCAAGATACGCAGTATTTT.

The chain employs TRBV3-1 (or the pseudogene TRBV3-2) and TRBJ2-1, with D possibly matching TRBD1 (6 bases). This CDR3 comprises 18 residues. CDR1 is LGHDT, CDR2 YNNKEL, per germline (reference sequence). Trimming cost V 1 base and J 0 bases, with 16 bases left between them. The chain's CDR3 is CASSQGRYRVRSYNEQFF. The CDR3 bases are TGTGCCAGCAGCCAAGGCCGATACAGGGTTCGCTCCTACAATGAGCAGTTCTTC.

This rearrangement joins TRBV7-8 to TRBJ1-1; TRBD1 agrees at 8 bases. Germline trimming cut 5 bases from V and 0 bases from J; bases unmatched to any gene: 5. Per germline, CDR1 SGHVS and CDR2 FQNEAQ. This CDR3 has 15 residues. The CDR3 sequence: CASSHRGGVNTEAFF. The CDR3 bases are TGTGCCAGCAGCCACAGGGGGGGCGTGAACACTGAAGCTTTCTTT.

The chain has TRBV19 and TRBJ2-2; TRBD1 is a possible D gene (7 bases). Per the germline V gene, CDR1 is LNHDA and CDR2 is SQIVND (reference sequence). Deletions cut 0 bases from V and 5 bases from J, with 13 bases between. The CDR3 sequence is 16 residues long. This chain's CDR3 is CASSIDKTGRTGELFF. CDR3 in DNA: TGTGCCAGTAGTATAGATAAGACAGGGAGGACCGGGGAGCTGTTTTTT.

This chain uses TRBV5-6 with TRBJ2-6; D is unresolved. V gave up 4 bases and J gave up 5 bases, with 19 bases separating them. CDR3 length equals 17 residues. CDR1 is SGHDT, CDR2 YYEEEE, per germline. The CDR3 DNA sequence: TGTGCCAGCAGCCAGACGGACGGCCAGATTAGGGCCAACGTCCTGACTTTC. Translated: CASSQTDGQIRANVLTF. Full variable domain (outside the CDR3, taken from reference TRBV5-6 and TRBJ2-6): DAGVTQSPTHLIKTRGQQVTLRCSPKSGHDTVSWYQQALGQGPQFIFQYYEEEERQRGNFPDRFSGHQFPNYSSELNVNALLLGDSALYLCASSQTDGQIRANVLTFGAGSRLTVL.

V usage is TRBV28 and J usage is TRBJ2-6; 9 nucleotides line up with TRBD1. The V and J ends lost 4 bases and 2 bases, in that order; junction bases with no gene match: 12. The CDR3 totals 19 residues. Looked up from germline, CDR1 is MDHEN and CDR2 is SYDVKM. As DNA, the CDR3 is TGTGCCAGCAGTTCTTCCGGCAAATGGGACAGGGCTGGGGCCAACGTCCTGACTTTC. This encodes CASSSSGKWDRAGANVLTF.

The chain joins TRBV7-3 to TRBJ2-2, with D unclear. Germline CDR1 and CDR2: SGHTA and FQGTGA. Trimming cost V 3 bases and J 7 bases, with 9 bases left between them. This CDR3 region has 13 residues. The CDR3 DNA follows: TGTGCCAGCAGCTTTGAACCCCACGGGGAGCTGTTTTTT. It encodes CASSFEPHGELFF.

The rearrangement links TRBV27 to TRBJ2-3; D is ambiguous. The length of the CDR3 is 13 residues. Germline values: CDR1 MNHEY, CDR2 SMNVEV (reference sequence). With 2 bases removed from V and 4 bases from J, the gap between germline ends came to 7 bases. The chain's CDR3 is CASSLQAPDTQYF. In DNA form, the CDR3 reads TGTGCCAGCAGTTTACAGGCCCCAGATACGCAGTATTTT.

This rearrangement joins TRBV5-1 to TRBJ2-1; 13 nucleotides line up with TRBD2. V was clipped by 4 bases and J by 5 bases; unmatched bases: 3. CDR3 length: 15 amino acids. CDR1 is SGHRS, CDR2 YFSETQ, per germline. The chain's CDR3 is CASSEGTSGDNEQFF. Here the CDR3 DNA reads TGCGCCAGCAGCGAAGGGACTAGCGGGGACAATGAGCAGTTCTTC.

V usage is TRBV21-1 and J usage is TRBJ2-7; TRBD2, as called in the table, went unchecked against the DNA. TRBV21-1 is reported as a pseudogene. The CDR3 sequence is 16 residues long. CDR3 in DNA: TGTGCCAGCAGCAAAGAGTGTAGTGAACCTTCCTACGAGCAGTACTTC. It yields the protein CASSKECSEPSYEQYF.

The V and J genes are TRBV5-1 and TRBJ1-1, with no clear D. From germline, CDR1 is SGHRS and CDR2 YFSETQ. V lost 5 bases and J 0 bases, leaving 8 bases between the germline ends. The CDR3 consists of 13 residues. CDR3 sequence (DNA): TGCGCCAGCAGTTCCGCGGTGAACACTGAAGCTTTCTTT. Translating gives CASSSAVNTEAFF.

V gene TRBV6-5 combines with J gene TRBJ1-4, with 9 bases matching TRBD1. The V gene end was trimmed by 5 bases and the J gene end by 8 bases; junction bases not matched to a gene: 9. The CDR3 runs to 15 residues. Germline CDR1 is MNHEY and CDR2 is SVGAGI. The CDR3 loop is CASSQPGQGDEKLFF. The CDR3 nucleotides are TGTGCCAGCAGTCAACCGGGACAGGGAGACGAAAAACTGTTTTTT.

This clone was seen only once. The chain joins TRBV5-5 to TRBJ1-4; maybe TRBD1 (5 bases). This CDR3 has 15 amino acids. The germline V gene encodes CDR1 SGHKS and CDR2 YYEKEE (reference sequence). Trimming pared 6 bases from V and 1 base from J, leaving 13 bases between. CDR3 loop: CASTRGGRTNEKLFF. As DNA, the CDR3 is TGTGCCAGCACCCGCGGGGGGAGAACTAATGAAAAACTGTTTTTT.

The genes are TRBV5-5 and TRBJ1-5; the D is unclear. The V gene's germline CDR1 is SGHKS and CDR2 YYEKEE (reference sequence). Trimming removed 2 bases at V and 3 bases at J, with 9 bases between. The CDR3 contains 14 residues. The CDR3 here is CASSFTDNNQPQHF. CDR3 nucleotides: TGTGCCAGCAGCTTCACAGATAACAATCAGCCCCAGCATTTT.

Written as DNA, the CDR3 is TGCGCCAGCAGCTTGGCGGTTACAGGGGAGACCCAGTACTTC. Protein: CASSLAVTGETQYF. This rearrangement joins TRBV5-1 to TRBJ2-5; D perhaps matches TRBD1 (6 bases). This CDR3 is built from 14 residues. From germline, CDR1 is SGHRS and CDR2 YFSETQ. Trimming took off 0 bases at V and 5 bases at J, with 11 bases between the two ends.

DNA for the CDR3: TGTGCCAGCAGCTTACAGGGGACCCTACCTTCTAGCACAGATACGCAGTATTTT. Translated: CASSLQGTLPSSTDTQYF. The rearrangement uses TRBV5-4 and TRBJ2-3; 7 positions match TRBD1. The V gene's germline CDR1 is SGHNT and CDR2 YYREEE (reference sequence). V was pared by 2 bases and J by 0 bases, with 12 bases of the junction left unmatched. This CDR3 region has 18 residues.